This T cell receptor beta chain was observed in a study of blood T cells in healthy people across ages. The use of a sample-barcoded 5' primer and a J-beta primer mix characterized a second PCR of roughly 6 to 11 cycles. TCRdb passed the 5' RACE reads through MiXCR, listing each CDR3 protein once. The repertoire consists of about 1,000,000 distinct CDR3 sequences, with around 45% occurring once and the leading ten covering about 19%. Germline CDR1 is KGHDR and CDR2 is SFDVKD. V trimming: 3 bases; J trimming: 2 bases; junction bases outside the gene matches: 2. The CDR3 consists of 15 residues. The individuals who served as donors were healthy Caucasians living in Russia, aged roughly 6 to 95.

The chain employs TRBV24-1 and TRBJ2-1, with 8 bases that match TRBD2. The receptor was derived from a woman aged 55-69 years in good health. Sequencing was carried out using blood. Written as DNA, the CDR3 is TGTGCCACCAGTGATCCGGGGGGGGCCTACAATGAGCAGTTCTTC. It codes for CATSDPGGAYNEQFF.